This T cell receptor (beta chain) derives from a study of T cells after yellow fever vaccination. CDR3 length: 13 amino acids. Germline V lookup: CDR1 DFQATT, CDR2 SNEGSKA (reference sequence). The V end lost 6 bases, the J end lost 8 bases, and 17 bases lay between the germline ends. This clonotype was seen at least ten times. Its antigen is unidentified. Overall study results and limits: A secondary response was less intense yet reached its peak sooner, at day 5 versus 15. Among primary-vaccination clones, most reappeared after the booster, at 96% for CD4 and about 90% for CD8. Researchers cautioned that FACS-sorted repertoires could harbor abundant clonotypes contaminating from the bulk population.

TCRdb itself ran the 5' RACE reads through MiXCR, one entry per CDR3 protein. This sample carries more than 250,000 distinct CDR3 sequences, 6.8% of them seen once, and the ten largest clones take 15% to 20%. The J gene is TRBJ1-3, the V gene TRBV20-1, with a weak D call TRBD1 (5 bases). The source material was PBMCs, sampled around 45 days after the first yellow fever vaccination. The clonotype originates from a man younger than 35 who received the YFV17D yellow fever vaccine. CDR3 in amino acids: CSASKGRADTIYF. CDR3 bases: TGCAGTGCCTCCAAGGGCAGGGCTGACACCATATATTTT.